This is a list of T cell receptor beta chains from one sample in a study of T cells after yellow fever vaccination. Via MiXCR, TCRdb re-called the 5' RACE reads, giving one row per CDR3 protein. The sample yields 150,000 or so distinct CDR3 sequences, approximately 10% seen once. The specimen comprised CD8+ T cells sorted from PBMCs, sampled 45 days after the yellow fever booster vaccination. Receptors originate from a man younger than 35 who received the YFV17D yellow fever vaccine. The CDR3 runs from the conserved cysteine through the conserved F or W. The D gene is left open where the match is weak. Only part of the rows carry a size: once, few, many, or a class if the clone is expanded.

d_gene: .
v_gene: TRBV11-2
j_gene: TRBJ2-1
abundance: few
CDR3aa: CASSHGAVGYEQFF
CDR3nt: TGTGCCAGCAGTCACGGCGCGGTCGGCTATGAGCAGTTCTTC

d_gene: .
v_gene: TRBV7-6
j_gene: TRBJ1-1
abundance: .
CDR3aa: CASSAPEGLNTEAFF
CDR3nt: TGTGCCAGCAGCGCCCCAGAGGGGCTGAACACTGAAGCTTTCTTT

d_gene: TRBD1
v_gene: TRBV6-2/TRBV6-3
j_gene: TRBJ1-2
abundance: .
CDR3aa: CASSWDSYGYGYTF
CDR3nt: TGTGCCAGCAGTTGGGACAGTTATGGATATGGCTACACCTTC

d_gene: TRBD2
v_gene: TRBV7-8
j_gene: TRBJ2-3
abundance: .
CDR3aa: CASSLAPSGYSTDTQYF
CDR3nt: TGTGCCAGCAGCTTAGCCCCTAGCGGTTATAGCACAGATACGCAGTATTTT

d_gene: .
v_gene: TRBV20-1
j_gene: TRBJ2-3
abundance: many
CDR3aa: CSARSLGTLETDTQYF
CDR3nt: TGCAGTGCTAGATCCCTCGGGACCCTAGAAACAGATACGCAGTATTTT

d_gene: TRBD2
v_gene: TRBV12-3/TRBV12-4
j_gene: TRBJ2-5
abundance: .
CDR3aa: CASSWTSWETQYF
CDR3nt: TGTGCCAGCAGTTGGACTAGCTGGGAGACCCAGTACTTC

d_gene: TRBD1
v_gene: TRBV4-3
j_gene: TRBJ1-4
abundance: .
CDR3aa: CASSTGQGLGEKLFF
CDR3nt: TGCGCCAGCAGCACCGGACAGGGGCTAGGGGAAAAACTGTTTTTT

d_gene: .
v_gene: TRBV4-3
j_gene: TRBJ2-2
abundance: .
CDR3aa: CASSQEGGWPGELFF
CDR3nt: TGCGCCAGCAGCCAAGAGGGGGGCTGGCCCGGGGAGCTGTTTTTT

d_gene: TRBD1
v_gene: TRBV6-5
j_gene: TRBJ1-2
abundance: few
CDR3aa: CASSYYLQGGNYGYTF
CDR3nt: TGTGCCAGCAGTTACTATCTTCAGGGGGGAAACTATGGCTACACCTTC

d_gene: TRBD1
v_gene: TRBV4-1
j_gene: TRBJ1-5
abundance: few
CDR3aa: CASSQVPGQGASPQHF
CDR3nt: TGCGCCAGCAGCCAAGTACCGGGACAGGGGGCTTCCCCCCAGCATTTT

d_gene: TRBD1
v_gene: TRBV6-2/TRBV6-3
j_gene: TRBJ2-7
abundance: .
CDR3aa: CASSSGQDYEQYF
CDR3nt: TGTGCCAGCAGTAGCGGACAGGACTACGAGCAGTACTTC

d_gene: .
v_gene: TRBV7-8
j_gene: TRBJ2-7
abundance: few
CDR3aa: CASSPPLAGSYEQYF
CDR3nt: TGTGCCAGCTCCCCCCCACTAGCTGGATCCTACGAGCAGTACTTC

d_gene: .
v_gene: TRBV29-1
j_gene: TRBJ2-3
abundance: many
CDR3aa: CSVRRDPNHADTQYF
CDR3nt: TGCAGCGTTCGCCGGGATCCCAACCACGCAGATACGCAGTATTTT

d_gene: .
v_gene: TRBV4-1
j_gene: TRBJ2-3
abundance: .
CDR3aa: CASSQPASSTDTQYF
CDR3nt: TGCGCCAGCAGCCAACCGGCCTCCTCCACAGATACGCAGTATTTT

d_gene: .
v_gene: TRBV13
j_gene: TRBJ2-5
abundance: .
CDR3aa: CASSFTGGIETQYF
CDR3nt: TGTGCCAGCAGCTTCACCGGGGGAATCGAGACCCAGTACTTC

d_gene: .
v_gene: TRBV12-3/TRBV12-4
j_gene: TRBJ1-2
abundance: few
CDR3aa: CASSPWGRGRDYGYTF
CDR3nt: TGTGCCAGCAGTCCTTGGGGTAGGGGTAGGGACTATGGCTACACCTTC

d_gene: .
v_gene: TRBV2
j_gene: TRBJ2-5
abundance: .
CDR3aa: CASSENGGPVFQETQYF
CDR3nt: TGTGCCAGCAGTGAGAATGGGGGCCCGGTCTTTCAAGAGACCCAGTACTTC

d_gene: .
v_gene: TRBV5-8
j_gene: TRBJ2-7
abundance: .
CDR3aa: CARARRTSYEQYF
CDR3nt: TGTGCCAGAGCTCGGAGGACCTCCTACGAGCAGTACTTC

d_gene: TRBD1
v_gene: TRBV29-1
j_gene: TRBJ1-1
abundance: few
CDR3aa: CSVEARQGVIDTEAFF
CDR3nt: TGCAGCGTTGAAGCCAGACAGGGAGTTATAGACACTGAAGCTTTCTTT

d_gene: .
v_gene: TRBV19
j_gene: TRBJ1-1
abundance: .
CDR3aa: CASSIGNTEAFF
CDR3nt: TGTGCCAGTAGTATAGGGAACACTGAAGCTTTCTTT

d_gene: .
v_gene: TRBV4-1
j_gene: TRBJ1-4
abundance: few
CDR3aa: CASSQEPTGPATNEKLFF
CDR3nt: TGCGCCAGCAGCCAAGAACCTACGGGGCCCGCAACTAATGAAAAACTGTTTTTT

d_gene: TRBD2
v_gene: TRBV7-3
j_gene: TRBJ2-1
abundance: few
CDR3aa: CASSPGSGGGNEQFF
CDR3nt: TGTGCCAGCAGCCCCGGAAGCGGGGGGGGCAATGAGCAGTTCTTC

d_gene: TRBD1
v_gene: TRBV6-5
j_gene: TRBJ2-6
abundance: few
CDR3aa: CASSYSDRDSGANVLTF
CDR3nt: TGTGCCAGCAGTTACTCGGACAGGGACTCTGGGGCCAACGTCCTGACTTTC

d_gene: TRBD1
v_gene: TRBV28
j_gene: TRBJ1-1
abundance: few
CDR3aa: CASSPTGDNTEAFF
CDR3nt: TGTGCCAGCAGCCCCACAGGGGACAACACTGAAGCTTTCTTT

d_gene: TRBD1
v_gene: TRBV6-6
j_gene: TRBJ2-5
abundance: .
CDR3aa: CASSYPDRAEETQYF
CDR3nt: TGTGCCAGCAGTTACCCGGACAGGGCTGAAGAGACCCAGTACTTC

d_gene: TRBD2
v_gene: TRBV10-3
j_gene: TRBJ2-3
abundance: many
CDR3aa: CAISGSAGEGGLDTQYF
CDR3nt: TGTGCCATCAGTGGATCAGCGGGAGAGGGGGGGCTGGATACGCAGTATTTT